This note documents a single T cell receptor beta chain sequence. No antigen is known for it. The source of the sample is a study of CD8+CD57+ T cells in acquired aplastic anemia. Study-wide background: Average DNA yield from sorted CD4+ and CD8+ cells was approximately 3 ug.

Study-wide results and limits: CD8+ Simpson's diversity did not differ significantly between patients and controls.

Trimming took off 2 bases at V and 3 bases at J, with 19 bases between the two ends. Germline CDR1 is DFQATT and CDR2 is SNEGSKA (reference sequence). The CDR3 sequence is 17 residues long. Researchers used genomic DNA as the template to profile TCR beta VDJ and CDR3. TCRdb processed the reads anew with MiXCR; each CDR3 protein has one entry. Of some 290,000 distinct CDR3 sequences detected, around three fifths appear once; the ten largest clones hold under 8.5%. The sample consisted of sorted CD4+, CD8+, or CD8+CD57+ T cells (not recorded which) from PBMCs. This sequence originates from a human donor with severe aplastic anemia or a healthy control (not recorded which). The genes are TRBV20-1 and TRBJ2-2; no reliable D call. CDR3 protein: CSARPHARDSYTGELFF. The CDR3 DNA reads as TGCAGTGCTAGACCCCATGCCCGAGACTCCTACACCGGGGAGCTGTTTTTT.